In this sample, the clone carrying this T cell receptor beta chain turned up a few times. Its antigen is unknown. The CDR3 runs to 16 residues. Germline lookup yields CDR1 MNHEY and CDR2 SMNVEV (reference sequence). Deletions cut 3 bases from V and 2 bases from J, with 16 bases between. Through a sample-barcoded 5' primer and a J-beta primer mix, a second PCR was run for 7 to 11 cycles. All cDNA molecules were each tagged by a template-switch adaptor with 12 random nucleotides. TCRdb re-called the 5' RACE reads through MiXCR, storing one row per CDR3 protein. This table has about 640,000 distinct CDR3 sequences, approximately 30% appearing once. The entry originates in a study of blood T cells in healthy people across ages. General study results and limits: CMV status of donors was unknown, possibly confounding expanded clonotype changes.

This rearrangement joins TRBV27 to TRBJ1-2, with a possible D match to TRBD1 (6 bases). The clonotype originates from a woman of 80 years or more in good health. Sequenced material: blood. CDR3 amino acids: CASSFWGRGENYGYTF. CDR3 in DNA: TGTGCCAGCAGTTTTTGGGGCAGGGGAGAGAACTATGGCTACACCTTC.